The rows below give T cell receptor beta chains drawn from one sample of a study of STAT5B mutations in CD4+ large granular lymphocyte leukemia. Measured with immunoSEQ multiplex PCR; TCRdb has only the in-frame clones, and not every one. This sample yields some 35,000 clones, of which more than 65% are seen a single time; about 2% belongs to the top ten. The sequenced sample was CD4+ T cells from blood buffy coats. The receptors derive from a human donor in good health. CDR3s include the opening cysteine and the closing phenylalanine or tryptophan. A D gene is named only where the DNA matches it firmly.

>TRBV27|TRBD1|TRBJ1-1
TGTGCCAGCAGTCTGGACAGGTGGAACACTGAAGCTTTCTTT
CASSLDRWNTEAFF
>TRBV10-3|NA|TRBJ2-3
TGTGCCATCAGGGGTGGCCCAAGCACAGATACGCAGTATTTT
CAIRGGPSTDTQYF
>TRBV18|NA|TRBJ1-2
TGTGCCAGCTCACCAGGGGAGGTTAATGGATACACCTTC
CASSPGEVNGYTF
>TRBV18|NA|TRBJ1-5
TGTGCCAGCTCTTCCCTTCGGGAGAGCGGGGTCAGCAATCAGCCCCAGCATTTT
CASSSLRESGVSNQPQHF
>TRBV9|NA|TRBJ1-2
TGTGCCAGCAGCGCCCCCGGGGGCTACACCTTC
CASSAPGGYTF
>TRBV19|TRBD1|TRBJ2-2
TGTGCCAGTAGACAGGGGAGCACCGGGGAGCTGTTTTTT
CASRQGSTGELFF
>TRBV9|TRBD2|TRBJ2-3
TGTGCCAGCAGCAAAACTAGCGGGGGGACGGATACGCAGTATTTT
CASSKTSGGTDTQYF
>TRBV19|NA|TRBJ1-2
TGTGCCAGTGCAAGGGGGGACCTGATCGGCTACACCTTC
CASARGDLIGYTF
>TRBV6-6|NA|TRBJ1-1
TGTGCCAGCAGTTCTCCCCCCGGACGGAACACTGAAGCTTTCTTT
CASSSPPGRNTEAFF
>TRBV7-2|NA|TRBJ1-1
TGTGCCAGCAGCTTAGGGGCCAGCTATAACACTGAAGCTTTCTTT
CASSLGASYNTEAFF
>TRBV5-1|NA|TRBJ1-2
TGCGCCAGCAGCTTGGGCCGCTGGGGTAAGGGGTATGGCTACACCTTC
CASSLGRWGKGYGYTF
>TRBV6-5|NA|TRBJ1-1
TGTGCCAGCAGGCGAGAGAGCCCCGTTGACACTGAAGCTTTCTTT
CASRRESPVDTEAFF
>TRBV2|TRBD2|TRBJ2-5
TGTGCCAGCAGTGCCCGGGTAGCGGGGACCAAAGAGACCCAGTACTTC
CASSARVAGTKETQYF
>TRBV6-5|TRBD1|TRBJ1-1
TGTGCCAGCAGTCCAGGGGGACGGGGCACTGAAGCTTTCTTT
CASSPGGRGTEAFF
>TRBV30|TRBD2|TRBJ2-3
TGTGCCTGGAGTGGGGGGACTAGCGGGCCTAGCACAGATACGCAGTATTTT
CAWSGGTSGPSTDTQYF
>TRBV19|TRBD1|TRBJ1-3
TGTGCCAGTAGTATCGCGACAGGGGCTGGAAACACCATATATTTT
CASSIATGAGNTIYF
>TRBV30|NA|TRBJ2-7
TGTGCCTGGTCGGGCCAGACCTACGAGCAGTACTTC
CAWSGQTYEQYF
>TRBV6-5|NA|TRBJ1-5
TGTGCCAGCAGTCTAAATAGCAATCAGCCCCAGCATTTT
CASSLNSNQPQHF